This entry lists 10 T cell receptor beta chains sequenced from one sample in a study of vaccination and CD4 T cells after COVID-19 (dated by TCRdb to between 2021 and 2023). The treatment or condition label here, explained by the study, means: approximately nine-day PBMC culture with coronavirus spike peptide pools or control peptides (ViraFEST assay). Their specific antigens are unknown. To prepare the library, PCR was applied. Instrument used: Illumina iSeq 100. At the Johns Hopkins FTIC core, DNA from the cultured CD4+ T cells underwent TCR sequencing with the Oncomine TCR Beta short-read assay. TCRdb passed the public sequencing reads through fastp at Q25 and MiXCR, retaining productive beta sequences. Entries are consolidated by CDR3 protein sequence, retaining the most common genes and DNA. Counted in this sample were around 13,000 distinct CDR3 sequences; roughly half of them appeared once. About a sixth of the sample is in the top ten clones.

Sequenced material: CD4+ T cells from blood, cultured in vitro. These TCRs come from a human donor who had recovered from COVID-19.

The V call is TRBV7-3, the J call TRBJ2-3; the match to TRBD1 covers 8 bases. The CDR3 is 14 amino acids. Trimming removed 5 bases from V and 1 base from J; junction bases left unmatched: 2. Germline V gene data show CDR1 as SGHTA and CDR2 as FQGTGA. CDR3 in DNA: TGTGCCAGCAGCACGACAGGGGGCACAGATACGCAGTATTTT. Residues: CASSTTGGTDTQYF. Combining the CDR3 with reference TRBV7-3 and TRBJ2-3 gives the whole variable domain GAGVSQTPSNKVTEKGKYVELRCDPISGHTALYWYRQSLGQGPEFLIYFQGTGAADDSGLPNDRFFAVRPEGSVSTLKIQRTERGDSAVYLCASSTTGGTDTQYFGPGTRLTVL.

This chain connects TRBV20-1 to TRBJ2-7; D perhaps matches TRBD2 (5 bases). The germline V gene encodes CDR1 DFQATT and CDR2 SNEGSKA (reference sequence). Trimming removed 0 bases from V and 1 base from J, with 16 bases in between. This CDR3 region has 16 residues. The CDR3: CSARDHEGSTSYEQYF. CDR3 sequence (DNA): TGCAGTGCTAGAGATCACGAGGGTAGCACGTCCTACGAGCAGTACTTC.

The chain carries TRBV30 and TRBJ2-7; 11 bases match TRBD1. V lost 3 bases and J lost 1; bases outside the gene matches: 5. The CDR3 is 15 residues long. Germline values: CDR1 GTSNPN, CDR2 SVGIG (reference sequence). CDR3 amino acids: CAWRKGQGVSYEQYF. CDR3 DNA: TGTGCCTGGAGAAAGGGACAGGGGGTTTCCTACGAGCAGTACTTC.

In its sample, this clonotype is medium-sized (0.01 to 0.1%). The V gene is TRBV12-2, the J gene TRBJ2-1; the table's D gene call, TRBD2, was not cross checked with the DNA. TRBV12-2 represents a pseudogene. The CDR3 has 15 amino acids. CDR3 amino acids: CASRVRGPRYNEQFF. The CDR3, as DNA: TGTGCAAGTCGCGTTCGTGGGCCGCGTTACAATGAGCAGTTCTTC.

This clonotype was counted a single time. The gene calls are TRBV20-1 and TRBJ2-5, with D possibly being TRBD2 (6 bases). The germline V and J ends were trimmed by 1 base and 4 bases, with 25 bases remaining between them. The CDR3 loop spans 18 amino acids. In germline, CDR1 is DFQATT, CDR2 SNEGSKA (reference sequence). CDR3 sequence (DNA): TGCAGTGCTAGAGCTCTAGGTGGTAGCGGATTATTGGCAGAGACCCAGTACTTC. Its translation: CSARALGGSGLLAETQYF.

The chain uses TRBV24-1 and TRBJ2-3; D is perhaps TRBD1 (5 bases). V was trimmed by 5 bases and J by 0 bases, leaving 11 bases between them. Germline V lookup: CDR1 KGHDR, CDR2 SFDVKD. This CDR3 is 15 amino acids long. This CDR3 reads CATSATRQSTDTQYF. CDR3 in DNA: TGTGCCACCAGTGCTACTCGACAGAGCACAGATACGCAGTATTTT.

The V gene is TRBV5-1, the J gene TRBJ2-2; D perhaps matches TRBD1 (6 bases). V dropped 4 bases and J dropped 6 bases, with 16 bases sitting between them. Germline CDR1 reads SGHRS; CDR2 reads YFSETQ. The CDR3 has 15 amino acids. DNA of the CDR3: TGCGCCAGCAGCCGCCGGACAGTACAGTCCGGGGAGCTGTTTTTT. Protein: CASSRRTVQSGELFF. The whole variable domain, remainder taken from reference TRBV5-1 and TRBJ2-2, is KAGVTQTPRYLIKTRGQQVTLSCSPISGHRSVSWYQQTPGQGLQFLFEYFSETQRNKGNFPGRFSGRQFSNSRSEMNVSTLELGDSALYLCASSRRTVQSGELFFGEGSRLTVL.

The CDR3 protein is CASSVTGSYGYTF. DNA for the CDR3: TGTGCCAGCAGTGTCACCGGGTCCTATGGCTACACCTTC. This chain connects TRBV2 to TRBJ1-2, with D uncertain. Germline lookup yields CDR1 SNHLY and CDR2 FYNNEI. The CDR3 is 13 amino acids. The germline V and J ends were trimmed by 4 bases and 4 bases, with 10 bases remaining between them.

This clonotype was counted between two and nine times. The V gene is TRBV20-1, the J gene TRBJ2-5; 11 bases are a match to TRBD2. V lost 0 bases to trimming and J lost 4 bases; unmatched junction nucleotides: 4. CDR3 size: 15 residues. CDR1 and CDR2 (germline): DFQATT, SNEGSKA (reference sequence). The CDR3 nucleotides are TGCAGTGCTAGAGATCGTACTAGCGGGAGAGAGACCCAGTACTTC. Residues: CSARDRTSGRETQYF.

The chain employs TRBV7-2 and TRBJ2-1, with TRBD2 matching 12 bases. V lost 5 bases and J lost 6; bases outside the gene matches: 11. CDR1 SGHTA and CDR2 FQGNSA come from the germline V gene. The CDR3 totals 17 residues. CDR3 bases: TGTGCCAGCAGCCCCCCCCTAGCGGGAGGGCTCGGCAATGAGCAGTTCTTC. The encoded protein is CASSPPLAGGLGNEQFF.